Listed below are T cell receptor beta chains from one sample, sequenced in a study of post-analysis software for immune sequencing data. One entry per CDR3 protein results from TCRdb running MiXCR on the PCR reads. The sample shows 650,000 to 900,000 distinct CDR3 sequences, 46% of them seen only once. The source material was blood. These receptor sequences come from a girl aged 5 to 17 with multiple sclerosis. The conserved cysteine and the conserved F or W are not part of the CDR3 here.

v_call	j_call	cdr3_aa
TRBV28	TRBJ1-4	ASSFPRVGEKLF
TRBV12-3/TRBV12-4	TRBJ2-3	ASSFGTSGRTSTDTQY
TRBV7-2	TRBJ2-5	ASRRGLPGETQY
TRBV20-1	TRBJ1-2	SALLQGAFGYGYT
TRBV20-1	TRBJ2-7	SARGAGDLPEQY
TRBV20-1	TRBJ1-2	SAWTPLGYGYT
TRBV7-2	TRBJ2-1	ASSLAPGAEQF
TRBV30	TRBJ1-2	AWSAGHGYT
TRBV4-3	TRBJ1-1	ASSREVNTEAF
TRBV5-1	TRBJ2-1	ASSLEGIYNEQF
TRBV29-1	TRBJ2-5	SAQFWETQY
TRBV29-1	TRBJ2-1	SVEKGPKGEQF
TRBV9	TRBJ2-5	ASSVGRALQETQY
TRBV12-3/TRBV12-4	TRBJ1-1	ASSFWGREITEAF
TRBV20-1	TRBJ2-3	SASSAANTDTQY
TRBV15	TRBJ2-1	ATSRVFQGEEQF
TRBV4-1	TRBJ2-5	ASSQDPPSSDNRETQY
TRBV20-1	TRBJ2-3	SARDYDTQY
TRBV7-8	TRBJ1-5	ASSLATGSYNQPQH
TRBV10-3	TRBJ1-5	AISDGGLGQPQH
TRBV24-1	TRBJ1-2	ATSDLRSYT
TRBV9	TRBJ2-3	ASSPIAGATDTRY
TRBV7-2	TRBJ2-7	ASSLWGGGSRTYEQY
TRBV9	TRBJ2-2	ASSVAGPGELF
TRBV12-3/TRBV12-4	TRBJ1-1	ASSRGGVSNTEAF
TRBV12-3/TRBV12-4	TRBJ2-1	ASSSDPGVNEQF
TRBV10-1	TRBJ2-3	ASSESGYTRY
TRBV5-1	TRBJ2-7	ASSLLPPATVVPSSYEQY
TRBV12-3/TRBV12-4	TRBJ2-4	ASRTGTKNIQY
TRBV11-2	TRBJ2-2	ASSLVGQGFPGELF
TRBV30	TRBJ1-2	AWRVPGAVYGYT
TRBV2	TRBJ2-4	ASSETGGMNIQY
TRBV7-2	TRBJ2-7	ASSLARTSGSYSYEQY
TRBV3-1	TRBJ2-7	ASSQLYGVYEQY
TRBV4-1	TRBJ1-4	ASSQEVWRGTTNEKLF